The clone carrying this T cell receptor beta chain has just a few counts. What it binds is unknown. Sequencing libraries for TCR beta were prepared with iRepertoire HTBI primers and Arm-PCR of CDR3 regions. TCRdb used MiXCR to reprocess the multiplex PCR reads, holding one entry per CDR3 protein. The sample contains approximately 400,000 distinct CDR3 sequences, about 15% of which appear only once. These data come from a study of regulatory T cells in long-lasting Graves disease. Findings of the study overall: Few sampled subjects may have lowered accuracy.

Time point in this sample: newly diagnosed GD, antithyroid drugs for less than 3 months. RNA extracted from PBMCs served as the sequencing template. Graves' disease diagnosis relied on American Thyroid Association guidelines. CDR3 length: 15 amino acids. CDR1 is MNHGY and CDR2 is SVAAGI in the germline V gene. The V end lost 3 bases, the J end lost 9 bases, and 15 bases lay between the germline ends. This sample was also put to use in a study of T cells in Graves' hyperthyroidism and ophthalmopathy.

The specimen comprised peripheral blood mononuclear cells (PBMCs), sampled at new diagnosis, from a patient treated with antithyroid drugs. This chain links TRBV6-9 with TRBJ1-6; D is possibly TRBD1 (5 bases). The receptor was derived from a woman aged 25-40 years with Graves disease. The CDR3 DNA reads as TGTGCCAGCAGTTACGACTCGGGGGGGGGTTCACCCCTCCACTTT. It codes for CASSYDSGGGSPLHF.